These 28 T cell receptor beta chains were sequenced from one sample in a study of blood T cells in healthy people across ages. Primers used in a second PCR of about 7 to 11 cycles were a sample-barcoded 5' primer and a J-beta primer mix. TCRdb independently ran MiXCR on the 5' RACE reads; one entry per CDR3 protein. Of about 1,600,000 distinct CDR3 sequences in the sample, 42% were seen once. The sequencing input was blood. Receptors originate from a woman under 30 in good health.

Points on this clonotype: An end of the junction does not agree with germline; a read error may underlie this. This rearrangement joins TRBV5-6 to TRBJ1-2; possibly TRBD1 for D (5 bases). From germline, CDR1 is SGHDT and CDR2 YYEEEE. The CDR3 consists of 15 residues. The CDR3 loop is CACSTTTDGYYGYTF. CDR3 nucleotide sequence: TGTGCCTGCAGCACGACGACAGACGGGTACTATGGCTACACCTTC.

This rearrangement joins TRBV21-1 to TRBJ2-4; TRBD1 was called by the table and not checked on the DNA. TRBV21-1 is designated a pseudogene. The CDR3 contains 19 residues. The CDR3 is CASSKRQGATPLAKNIQYF. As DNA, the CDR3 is TGTGCCAGCAGCAAAAGACAGGGGGCTACCCCCTTAGCCAAAAACATTCAGTACTTC.

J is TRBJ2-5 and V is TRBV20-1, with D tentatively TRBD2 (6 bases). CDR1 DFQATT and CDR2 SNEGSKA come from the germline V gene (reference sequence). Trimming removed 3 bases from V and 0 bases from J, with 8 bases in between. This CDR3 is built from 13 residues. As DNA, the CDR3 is TGCAGTGCTAGCGGGAGTAACCAAGAGACCCAGTACTTC. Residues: CSASGSNQETQYF.

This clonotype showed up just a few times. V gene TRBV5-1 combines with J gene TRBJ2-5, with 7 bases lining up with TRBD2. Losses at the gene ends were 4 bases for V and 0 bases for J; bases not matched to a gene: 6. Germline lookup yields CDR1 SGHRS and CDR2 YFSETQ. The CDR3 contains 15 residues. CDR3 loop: CASSLQAGYQETQYF. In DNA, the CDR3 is TGCGCCAGCAGCCTCCAAGCGGGGTACCAAGAGACCCAGTACTTC.

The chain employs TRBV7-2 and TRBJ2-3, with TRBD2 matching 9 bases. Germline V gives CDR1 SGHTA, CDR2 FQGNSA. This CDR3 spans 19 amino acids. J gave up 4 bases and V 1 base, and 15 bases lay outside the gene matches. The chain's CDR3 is CASSLVRREGRLLSDTQYF. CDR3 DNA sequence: TGTGCCAGCAGCTTAGTGAGGCGGGAGGGCCGTCTCCTTTCAGATACGCAGTATTTT.

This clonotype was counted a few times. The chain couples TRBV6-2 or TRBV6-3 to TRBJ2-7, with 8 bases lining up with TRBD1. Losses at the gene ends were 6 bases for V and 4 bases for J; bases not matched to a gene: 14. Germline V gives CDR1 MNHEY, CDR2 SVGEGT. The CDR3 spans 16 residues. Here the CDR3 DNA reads TGTGCCAGCAGCCCCGGGACAGGTTTTAGGGAATACGAGCAGTACTTC. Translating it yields CASSPGTGFREYEQYF.

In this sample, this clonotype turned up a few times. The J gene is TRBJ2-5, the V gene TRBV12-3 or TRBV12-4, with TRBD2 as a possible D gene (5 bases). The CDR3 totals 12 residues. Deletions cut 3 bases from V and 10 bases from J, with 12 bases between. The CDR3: CASSLRARDQYF. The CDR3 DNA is TGTGCCAGCAGTTTGAGGGCTAGGGACCAGTACTTC.

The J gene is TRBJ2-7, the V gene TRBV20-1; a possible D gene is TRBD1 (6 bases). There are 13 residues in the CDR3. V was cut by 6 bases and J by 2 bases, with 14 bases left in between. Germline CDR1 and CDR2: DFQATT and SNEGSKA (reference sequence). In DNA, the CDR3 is TGCAGTGCGCCCGGACAGAGGACCTACGAGCAGTACTTC. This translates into CSAPGQRTYEQYF.

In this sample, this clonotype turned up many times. The CDR3 reads CSVEPGYNEQFF. The CDR3 DNA reads TGCAGCGTTGAACCAGGGTACAATGAGCAGTTCTTC. V is TRBV29-1 and J is TRBJ2-1; D is possibly TRBD1 (5 bases). The CDR3 extends over 12 amino acids. Per germline, CDR1 SQVTM and CDR2 ANQGSEA. Between the trimmed V and J ends, which lost 2 bases and 4 bases, there was a span of 6 bases.

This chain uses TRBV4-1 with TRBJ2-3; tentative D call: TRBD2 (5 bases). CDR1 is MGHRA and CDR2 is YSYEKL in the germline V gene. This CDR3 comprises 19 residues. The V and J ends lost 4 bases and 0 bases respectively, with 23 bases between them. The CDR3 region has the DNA TGCGCCAGCAGCCTCCGCCACCCGGGTGGACTCCCTAGCACAGATACGCAGTATTTT. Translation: CASSLRHPGGLPSTDTQYF.

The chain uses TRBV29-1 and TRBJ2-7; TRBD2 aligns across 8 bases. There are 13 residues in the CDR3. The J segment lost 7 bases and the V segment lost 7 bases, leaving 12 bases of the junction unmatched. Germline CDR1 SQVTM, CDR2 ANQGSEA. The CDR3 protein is CSATGLAGYEQYF. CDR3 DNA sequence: TGCAGCGCCACCGGACTAGCAGGTTATGAGCAGTACTTC.

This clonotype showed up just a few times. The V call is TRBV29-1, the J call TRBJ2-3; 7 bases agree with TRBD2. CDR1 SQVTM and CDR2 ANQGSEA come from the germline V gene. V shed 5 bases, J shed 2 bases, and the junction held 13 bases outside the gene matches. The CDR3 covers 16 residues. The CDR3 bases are TGCAGCGTTACAACCCCGGCTAGCGGCGTCACAGATACGCAGTATTTT. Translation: CSVTTPASGVTDTQYF.

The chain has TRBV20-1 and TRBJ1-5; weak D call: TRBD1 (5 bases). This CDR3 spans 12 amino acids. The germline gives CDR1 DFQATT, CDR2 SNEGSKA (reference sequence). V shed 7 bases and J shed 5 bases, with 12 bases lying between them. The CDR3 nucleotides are TGCAGTGTCCGGGACGTTGATCAGCCCCAGCATTTT. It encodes CSVRDVDQPQHF.

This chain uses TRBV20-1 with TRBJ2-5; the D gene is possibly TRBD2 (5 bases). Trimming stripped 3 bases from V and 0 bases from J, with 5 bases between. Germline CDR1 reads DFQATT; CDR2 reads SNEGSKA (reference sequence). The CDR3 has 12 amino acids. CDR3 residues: CSAREDQETQYF. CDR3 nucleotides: TGCAGTGCTAGGGAGGACCAAGAGACCCAGTACTTC.

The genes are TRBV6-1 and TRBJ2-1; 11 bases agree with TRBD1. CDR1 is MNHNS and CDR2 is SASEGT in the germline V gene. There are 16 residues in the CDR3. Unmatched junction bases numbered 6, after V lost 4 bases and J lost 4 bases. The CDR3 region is CASSGPGTGGYNEQFF. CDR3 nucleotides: TGTGCCAGCAGTGGCCCTGGGACAGGGGGATACAATGAGCAGTTCTTC.

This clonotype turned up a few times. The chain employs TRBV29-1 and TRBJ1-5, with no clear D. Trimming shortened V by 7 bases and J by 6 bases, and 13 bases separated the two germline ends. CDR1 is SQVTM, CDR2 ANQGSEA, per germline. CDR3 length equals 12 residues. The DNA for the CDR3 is TGCAGCGCCGTAATAGCTGGTCAGCCCCAGCATTTT. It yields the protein CSAVIAGQPQHF.

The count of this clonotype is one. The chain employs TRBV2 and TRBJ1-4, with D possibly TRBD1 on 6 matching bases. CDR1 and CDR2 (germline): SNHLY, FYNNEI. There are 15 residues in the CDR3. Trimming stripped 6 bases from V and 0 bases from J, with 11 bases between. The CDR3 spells CASRETGSTNEKLFF. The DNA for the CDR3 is TGTGCCAGCAGGGAGACAGGTTCAACTAATGAAAAACTGTTTTTT.

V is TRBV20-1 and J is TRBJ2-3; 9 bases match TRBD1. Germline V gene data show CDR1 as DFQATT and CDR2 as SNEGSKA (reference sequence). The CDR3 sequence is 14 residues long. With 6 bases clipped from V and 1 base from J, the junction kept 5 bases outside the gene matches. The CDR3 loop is CSAGRTGGTDTQYF. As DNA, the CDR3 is TGCAGTGCGGGAAGGACAGGGGGCACAGATACGCAGTATTTT.

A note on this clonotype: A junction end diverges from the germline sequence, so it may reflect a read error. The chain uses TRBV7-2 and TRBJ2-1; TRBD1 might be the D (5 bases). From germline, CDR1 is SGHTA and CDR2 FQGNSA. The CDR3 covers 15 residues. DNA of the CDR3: TGTGCCAGCAGAGATGCAGGGCCGAAGAAGGATGAGAAGTTCTTC. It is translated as CASRDAGPKKDEKFF.

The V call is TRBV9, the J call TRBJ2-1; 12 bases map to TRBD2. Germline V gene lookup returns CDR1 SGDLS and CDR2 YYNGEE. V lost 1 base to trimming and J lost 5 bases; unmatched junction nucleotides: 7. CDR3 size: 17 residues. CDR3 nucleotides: TGTGCCAGCAGCGTACAGCCGCTAGCGGGGGGGCACAATGAGCAGTTCTTC. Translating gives CASSVQPLAGGHNEQFF.

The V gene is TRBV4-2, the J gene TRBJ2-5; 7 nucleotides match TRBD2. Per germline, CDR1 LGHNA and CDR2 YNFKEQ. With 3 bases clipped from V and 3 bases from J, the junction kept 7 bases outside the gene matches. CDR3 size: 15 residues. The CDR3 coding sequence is TGTGCCAGCAGCCAGACGACGGGGACTAAAGAGACCCAGTACTTC. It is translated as CASSQTTGTKETQYF.

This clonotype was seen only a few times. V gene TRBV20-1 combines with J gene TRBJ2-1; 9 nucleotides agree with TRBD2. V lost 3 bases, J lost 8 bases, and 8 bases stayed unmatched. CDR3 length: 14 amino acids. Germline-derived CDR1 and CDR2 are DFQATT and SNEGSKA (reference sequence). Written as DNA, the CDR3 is TGCAGTGCTAGGATCTTAGCGGGGGACTATGAGCAGTTCTTC. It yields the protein CSARILAGDYEQFF.

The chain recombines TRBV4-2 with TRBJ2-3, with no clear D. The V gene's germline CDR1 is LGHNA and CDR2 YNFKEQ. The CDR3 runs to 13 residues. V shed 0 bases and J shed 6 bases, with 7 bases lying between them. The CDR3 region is CASSQEILDTQYF. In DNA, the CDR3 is TGTGCCAGCAGCCAAGAGATTCTGGATACGCAGTATTTT.

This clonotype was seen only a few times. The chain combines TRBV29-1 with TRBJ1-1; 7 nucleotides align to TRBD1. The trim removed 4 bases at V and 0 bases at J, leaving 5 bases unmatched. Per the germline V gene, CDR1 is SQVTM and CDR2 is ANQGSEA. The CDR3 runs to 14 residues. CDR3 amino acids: CSVAGGDMNTEAFF. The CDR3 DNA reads TGCAGCGTTGCAGGGGGAGACATGAACACTGAAGCTTTCTTT.

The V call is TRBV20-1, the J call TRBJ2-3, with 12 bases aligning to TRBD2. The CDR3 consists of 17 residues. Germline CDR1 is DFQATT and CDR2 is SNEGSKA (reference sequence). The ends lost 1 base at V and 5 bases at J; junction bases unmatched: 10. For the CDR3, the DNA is TGCAGTGCTAGAGTTGGTGCTAGCGGGGGGGCCAGAGATACGCAGTATTTT. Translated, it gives CSARVGASGGARDTQYF.

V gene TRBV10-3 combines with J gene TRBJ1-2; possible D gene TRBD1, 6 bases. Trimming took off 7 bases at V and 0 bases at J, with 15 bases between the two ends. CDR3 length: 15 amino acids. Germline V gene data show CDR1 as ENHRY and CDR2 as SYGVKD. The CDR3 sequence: CAITPGEGANYGYTF. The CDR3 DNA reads TGTGCCATCACCCCCGGAGAGGGGGCTAACTATGGCTACACCTTC.

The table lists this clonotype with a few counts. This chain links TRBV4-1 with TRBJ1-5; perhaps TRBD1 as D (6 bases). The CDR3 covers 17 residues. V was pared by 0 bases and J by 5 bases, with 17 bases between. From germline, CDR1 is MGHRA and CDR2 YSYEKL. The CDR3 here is CASSQDVLGGGYQPQHF. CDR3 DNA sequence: TGCGCCAGCAGCCAAGATGTTCTGGGGGGCGGTTATCAGCCCCAGCATTTT.

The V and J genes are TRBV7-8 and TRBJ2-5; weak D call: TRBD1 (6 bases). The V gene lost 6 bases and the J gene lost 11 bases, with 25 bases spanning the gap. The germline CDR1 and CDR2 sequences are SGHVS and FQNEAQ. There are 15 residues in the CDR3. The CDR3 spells CASSGGTGSQGEQYF. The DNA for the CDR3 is TGTGCCAGCAGTGGTGGTACAGGGAGTCAGGGTGAGCAGTACTTC.